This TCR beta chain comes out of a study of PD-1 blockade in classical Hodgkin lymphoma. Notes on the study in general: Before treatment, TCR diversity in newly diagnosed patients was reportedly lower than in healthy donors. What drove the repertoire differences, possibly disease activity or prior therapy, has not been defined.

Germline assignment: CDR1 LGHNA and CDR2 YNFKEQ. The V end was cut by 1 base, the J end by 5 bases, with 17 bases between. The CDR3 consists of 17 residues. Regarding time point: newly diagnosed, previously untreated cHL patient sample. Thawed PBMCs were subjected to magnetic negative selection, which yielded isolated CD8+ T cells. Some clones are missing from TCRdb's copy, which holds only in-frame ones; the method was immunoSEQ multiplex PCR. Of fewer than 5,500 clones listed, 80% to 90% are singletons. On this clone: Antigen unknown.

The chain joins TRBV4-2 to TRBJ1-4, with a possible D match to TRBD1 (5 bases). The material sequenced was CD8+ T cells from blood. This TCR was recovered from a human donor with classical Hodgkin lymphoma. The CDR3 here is CASSQVGRVGPNEKLFF. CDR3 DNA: TGTGCCAGCAGCCAAGTGGGGCGAGTAGGGCCAAATGAAAAACTGTTTTTT.